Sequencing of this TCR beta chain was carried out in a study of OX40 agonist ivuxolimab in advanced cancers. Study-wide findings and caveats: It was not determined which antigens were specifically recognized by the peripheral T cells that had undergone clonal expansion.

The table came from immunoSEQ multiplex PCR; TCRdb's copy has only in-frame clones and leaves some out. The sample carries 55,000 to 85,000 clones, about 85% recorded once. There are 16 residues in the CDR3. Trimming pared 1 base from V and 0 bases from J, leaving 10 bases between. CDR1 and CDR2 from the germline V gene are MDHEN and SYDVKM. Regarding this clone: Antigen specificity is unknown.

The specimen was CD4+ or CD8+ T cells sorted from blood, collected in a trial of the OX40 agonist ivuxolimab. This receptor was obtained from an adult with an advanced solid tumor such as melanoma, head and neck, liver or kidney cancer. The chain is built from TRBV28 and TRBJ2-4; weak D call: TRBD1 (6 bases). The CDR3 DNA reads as TGTGCCAGCAGTTTATTGCTAGGGGGAGCCAAAAACATTCAGTACTTC. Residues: CASSLLLGGAKNIQYF. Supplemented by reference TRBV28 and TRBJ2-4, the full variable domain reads DVKVTQSSRYLVKRTGEKVFLECVQDMDHENMFWYRQDPGLGLRLIYFSYDVKMKEKGDIPEGYSVSREKKERFSLILESASTNQTSMYLCASSLLLGGAKNIQYFGAGTRLSVL.